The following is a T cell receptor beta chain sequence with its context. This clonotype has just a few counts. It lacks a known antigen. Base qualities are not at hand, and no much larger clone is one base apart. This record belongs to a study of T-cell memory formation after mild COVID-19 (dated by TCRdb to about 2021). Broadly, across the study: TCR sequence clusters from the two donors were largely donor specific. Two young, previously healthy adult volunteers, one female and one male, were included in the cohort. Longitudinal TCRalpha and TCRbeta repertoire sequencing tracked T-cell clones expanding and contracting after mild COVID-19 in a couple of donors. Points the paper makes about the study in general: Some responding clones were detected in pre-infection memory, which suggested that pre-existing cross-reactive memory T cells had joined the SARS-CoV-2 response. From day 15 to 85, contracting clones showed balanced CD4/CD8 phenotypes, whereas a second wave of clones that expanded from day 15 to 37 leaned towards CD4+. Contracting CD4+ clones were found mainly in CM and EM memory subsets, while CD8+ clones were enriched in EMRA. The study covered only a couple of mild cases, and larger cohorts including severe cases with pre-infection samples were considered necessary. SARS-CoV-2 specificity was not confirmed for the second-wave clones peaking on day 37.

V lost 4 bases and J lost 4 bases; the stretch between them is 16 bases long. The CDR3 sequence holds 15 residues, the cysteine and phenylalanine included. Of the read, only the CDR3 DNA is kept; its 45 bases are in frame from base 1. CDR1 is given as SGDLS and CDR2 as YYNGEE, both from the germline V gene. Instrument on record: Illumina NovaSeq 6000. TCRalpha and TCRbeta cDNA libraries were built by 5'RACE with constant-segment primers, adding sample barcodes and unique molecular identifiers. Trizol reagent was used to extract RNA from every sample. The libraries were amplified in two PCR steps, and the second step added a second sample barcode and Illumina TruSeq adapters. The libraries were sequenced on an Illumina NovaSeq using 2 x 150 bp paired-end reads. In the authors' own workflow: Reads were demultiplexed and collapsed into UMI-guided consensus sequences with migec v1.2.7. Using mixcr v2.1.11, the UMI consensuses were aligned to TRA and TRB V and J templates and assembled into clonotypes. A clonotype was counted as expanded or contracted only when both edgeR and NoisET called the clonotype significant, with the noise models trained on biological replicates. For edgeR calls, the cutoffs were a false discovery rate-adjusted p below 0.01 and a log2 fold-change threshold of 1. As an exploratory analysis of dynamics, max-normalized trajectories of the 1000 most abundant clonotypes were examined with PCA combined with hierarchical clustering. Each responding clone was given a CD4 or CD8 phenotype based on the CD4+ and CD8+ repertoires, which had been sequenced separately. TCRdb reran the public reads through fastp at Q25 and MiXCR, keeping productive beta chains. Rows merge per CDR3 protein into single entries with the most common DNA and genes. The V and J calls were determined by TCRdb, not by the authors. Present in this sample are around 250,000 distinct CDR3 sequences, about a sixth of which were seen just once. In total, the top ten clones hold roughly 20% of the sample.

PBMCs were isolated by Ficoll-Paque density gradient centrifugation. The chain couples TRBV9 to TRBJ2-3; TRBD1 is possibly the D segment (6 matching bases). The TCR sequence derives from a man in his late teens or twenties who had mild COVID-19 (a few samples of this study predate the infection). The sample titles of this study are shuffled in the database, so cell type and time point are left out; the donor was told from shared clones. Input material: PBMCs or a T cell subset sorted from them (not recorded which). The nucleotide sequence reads TGTGCCAGCAGCAAACAGGGTAGGGTGGCAGATACGCAGTATTTT. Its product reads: CASSKQGRVADTQYF.